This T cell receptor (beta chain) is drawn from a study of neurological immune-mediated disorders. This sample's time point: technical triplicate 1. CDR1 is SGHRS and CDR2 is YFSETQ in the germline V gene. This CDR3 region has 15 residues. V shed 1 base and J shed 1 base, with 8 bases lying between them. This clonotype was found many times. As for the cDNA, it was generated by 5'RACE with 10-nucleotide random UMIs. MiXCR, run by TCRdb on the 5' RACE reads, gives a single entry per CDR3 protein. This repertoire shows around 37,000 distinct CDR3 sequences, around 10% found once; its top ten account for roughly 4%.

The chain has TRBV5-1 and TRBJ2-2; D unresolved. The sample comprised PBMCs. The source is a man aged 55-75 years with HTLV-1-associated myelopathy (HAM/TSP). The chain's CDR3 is CASSLLVKNTGELFF. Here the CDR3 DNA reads TGCGCCAGCAGCTTGTTGGTAAAGAACACCGGGGAGCTGTTTTTT.